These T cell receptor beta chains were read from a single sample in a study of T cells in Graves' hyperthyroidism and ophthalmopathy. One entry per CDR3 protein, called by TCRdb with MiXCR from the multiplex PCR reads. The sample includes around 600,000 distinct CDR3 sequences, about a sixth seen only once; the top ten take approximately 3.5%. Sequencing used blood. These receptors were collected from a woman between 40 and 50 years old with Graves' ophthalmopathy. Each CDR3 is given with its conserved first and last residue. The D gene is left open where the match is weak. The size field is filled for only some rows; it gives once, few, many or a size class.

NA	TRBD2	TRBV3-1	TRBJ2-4	TGTGCCAGCAGCCAGGGACTAGCGGGAGGTATGGCCAAAAACATTCAGTACTTC	CASSQGLAGGMAKNIQYF
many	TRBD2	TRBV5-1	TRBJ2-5	TGCGCCAGCAGCCCGACTAGCGACCTCGGGCCCCAGTACTTC	CASSPTSDLGPQYF
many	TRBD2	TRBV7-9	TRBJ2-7	TGTGCCAGCAGCCCTTCACCGGGACTAGCGGAGAAGGGGTTGAACGAGCAGTACTTC	CASSPSPGLAEKGLNEQYF
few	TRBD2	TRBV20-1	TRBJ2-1	TGCAGTGCTAGAGATCTGGGGGGAGGGTCGAATGAGCAGTTCTTC	CSARDLGGGSNEQFF
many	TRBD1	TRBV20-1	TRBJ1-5	TGCAGTGCCCCTCGACAGGGAACTTATAGCAATCAGCCCCAGCATTTT	CSAPRQGTYSNQPQHF
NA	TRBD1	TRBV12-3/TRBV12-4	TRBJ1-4	TGTGCCAGCAGTTTGTTAGGGACAGGTGGTGAAAAACTGTTTTTT	CASSLLGTGGEKLFF
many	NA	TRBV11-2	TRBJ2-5	TGTGCCAGCAGCCCCAGGGGTATCCCACAAGAGACCCAGTACTTC	CASSPRGIPQETQYF
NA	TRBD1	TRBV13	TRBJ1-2	TGTGCCAGCAGCCCCGACAGGGGCCAGAACTATGGCTACACCTTC	CASSPDRGQNYGYTF
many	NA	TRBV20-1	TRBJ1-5	TGCAGTGCTAGCGGGAGGGAGGATCAGCCCCAGCATTTT	CSASGREDQPQHF
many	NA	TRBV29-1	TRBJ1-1	TGCAGCGCTAGGGGCATGAACACTGAAGCTTTCTTT	CSARGMNTEAFF
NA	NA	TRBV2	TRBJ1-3	TGTGCCAGCAGTGAATTGGTACGCTCGAGCTCTGGAAACACCATATATTTT	CASSELVRSSSGNTIYF
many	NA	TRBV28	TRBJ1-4	TGTGCCAGCAGTTTATCTACAGTGGCTAATGAAAAACTGTTTTTT	CASSLSTVANEKLFF
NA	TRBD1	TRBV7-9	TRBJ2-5	TGTGCCAGCAGATACCGACAGGGTGAGACCCAGTACTTC	CASRYRQGETQYF
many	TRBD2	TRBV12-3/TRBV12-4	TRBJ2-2	TGTGCCAGCAGGGTGACTAGCAGGGCCGGGGAGCTGTTTTTT	CASRVTSRAGELFF
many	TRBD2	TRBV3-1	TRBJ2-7	TGTGCCAGCAGCCAGCCCGCGGGGAGGGCCTACGAGCAGTACTTC	CASSQPAGRAYEQYF
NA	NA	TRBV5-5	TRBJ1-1	TGTGCCAGCAGCTTAATCGAGGGCTTAGGGACTGAAGCTTTCTTT	CASSLIEGLGTEAFF
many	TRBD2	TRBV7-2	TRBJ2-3	TGTGCCAGCAGCCCCCAGGGCGGGGGGAACACAGATACGCAGTATTTT	CASSPQGGGNTDTQYF
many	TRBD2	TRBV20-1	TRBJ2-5	TGCAGTGCCCGAACCGGGGGGAGAGGAGAGACCCAGTACTTC	CSARTGGRGETQYF
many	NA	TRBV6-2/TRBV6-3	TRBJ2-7	TGTGCCAGCAGTTACATCGGTGGAGTACAGTACTTC	CASSYIGGVQYF
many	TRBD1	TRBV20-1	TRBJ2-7	TGCAGTGCTAGGGGATCTGACAGGGACCCTCTGGACGAGCAGTACTTC	CSARGSDRDPLDEQYF
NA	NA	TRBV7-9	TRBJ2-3	TGTGCCAGCAGCTCCGCCATATCAAGCACAGATACGCAGTATTTT	CASSSAISSTDTQYF
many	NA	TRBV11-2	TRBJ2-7	TGTGCCAGCAGCCCCCAGCCCGGGAGCTACTACGAGCAGTACTTC	CASSPQPGSYYEQYF
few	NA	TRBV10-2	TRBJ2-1	TGCGCCAGCAGTGAGTCAGGCGGTCCGCCTAATGAGCAGTTCTTC	CASSESGGPPNEQFF